These 27 T cell receptor beta chains share one sample of origin, sequenced in a study of blood T cell repertoires in COVID-19. Measured with immunoSEQ multiplex PCR; TCRdb has only the in-frame clones, and not every one. The data contain about 190,000 clones, approximately 90% of them seen just once; the ten biggest clones take up approximately 13%. The sample consisted of peripheral blood. The receptors come from an older woman with COVID-19, enrolled during active disease.

The sample holds one count of this clone. V and J are TRBV10-3 and TRBJ2-1; a possible D gene is TRBD1 (6 bases). CDR1 is ENHRY and CDR2 is SYGVKD in the germline V gene. The CDR3 contains 15 residues. The V and J ends lost 10 bases and 6 bases respectively, with 22 bases between them. The CDR3 region has the DNA TGTGCCACCGGACAGCAGTCGTCTATGCCCAATGAGCAGTTCTTC. It specifies CATGQQSSMPNEQFF.

This sequence joins TRBV28 and TRBJ2-7, with 8 bases that match TRBD1. Germline V lookup: CDR1 MDHEN, CDR2 SYDVKM. CDR3 size: 15 residues. J lost 0 bases, V lost 7 bases, and 8 bases had no gene match. The CDR3 bases are TGTGCCAGCAATTCTCAGGGGGCCCTCTCCTACGAGCAGTACTTC. This translates into CASNSQGALSYEQYF.

V gene TRBV19 combines with J gene TRBJ2-7; a possible D gene is TRBD2 (5 bases). V was cut by 4 bases and J by 7 bases, with 14 bases left in between. CDR1 and CDR2 from the germline V gene are LNHDA and SQIVND (reference sequence). The length of the CDR3 is 13 residues. In DNA, the CDR3 is TGTGCCAGTAGTACCCTAGAAGGGAGTGAGCAGTACTTC. It yields the protein CASSTLEGSEQYF.

The chain recombines TRBV6-6 with TRBJ2-7; D may be TRBD1 (5 bases). Germline V gene data show CDR1 as MNHNY and CDR2 as SVGAGI (reference sequence). The CDR3 is made up of 12 amino acids. V was clipped by 6 bases and J by 3 bases, with 9 bases between them. The CDR3: CASRQQDYEQYF. The CDR3 coding sequence is TGTGCCAGCAGGCAACAGGACTACGAGCAGTACTTC.

The V gene is TRBV18, the J gene TRBJ2-1, with TRBD2 matching 7 bases. Unmatched junction bases numbered 5, after V lost 3 bases and J lost 9 bases. The CDR3 loop spans 13 amino acids. Germline CDR1 is KGHSH and CDR2 is LQKENI. The CDR3 sequence: CASSPKLAVEQFF. The CDR3, as DNA: TGTGCCAGCTCACCTAAGCTAGCGGTTGAGCAGTTCTTC.

V and J are TRBV6-6 and TRBJ1-6, with no clear D. This CDR3 spans 13 amino acids. Germline CDR1 reads MNHNY; CDR2 reads SVGAGI (reference sequence). With 3 bases removed from V and 10 bases from J, the gap between germline ends came to 10 bases. CDR3 residues: CASSYELWSPLHF. The CDR3 coding sequence is TGTGCCAGCAGTTATGAGTTGTGGTCACCCCTCCACTTT.

The chain recombines TRBV9 with TRBJ1-6; D is uncertain. The CDR3 contains 15 residues. Germline CDR1 reads SGDLS; CDR2 reads YYNGEE. Trimming removed 3 bases at V and 6 bases at J, with 13 bases between. CDR3 amino acids: CASSGGGVFNSPLHF. The CDR3 DNA sequence: TGTGCCAGCAGCGGAGGAGGCGTTTTTAATTCACCCCTCCACTTT.

The chain employs TRBV9 and TRBJ1-2; D is uncertain. This CDR3 region has 15 residues. The V end lost 0 bases, the J end lost 0 bases, and 9 bases lay between the germline ends. Germline assignment: CDR1 SGDLS and CDR2 YYNGEE. For the CDR3, the DNA is TGTGCCAGCAGCGTAGCGGGTCTTACTAACTATGGCTACACCTTC. It yields the protein CASSVAGLTNYGYTF.

The rearrangement links TRBV10-3 to TRBJ2-4; 8 positions agree with TRBD1. The CDR3 totals 13 residues. The germline CDR1 and CDR2 sequences are ENHRY and SYGVKD. V trimming: 4 bases; J trimming: 5 bases; junction bases outside the gene matches: 1. CDR3 protein: CAISAGGENIQYF. The CDR3, as DNA: TGTGCCATCAGTGCAGGGGGCGAAAACATTCAGTACTTC.

The V gene is TRBV28, the J gene TRBJ1-6, with a tentative D call TRBD1 (5 bases). Trimming stripped 3 bases from V and 9 bases from J, with 15 bases between. This CDR3 is built from 15 residues. The germline CDR1 and CDR2 sequences are MDHEN and SYDVKM. The CDR3 DNA follows: TGTGCCAGCAGTTTGACCGACCTAAGGGGTTCACCCCTCCACTTT. Translating it yields CASSLTDLRGSPLHF. The entire variable domain, with the rest obtained from reference TRBV28 and TRBJ1-6, is as follows: DVKVTQSSRYLVKRTGEKVFLECVQDMDHENMFWYRQDPGLGLRLIYFSYDVKMKEKGDIPEGYSVSREKKERFSLILESASTNQTSMYLCASSLTDLRGSPLHFGNGTRLTVT.

Ten or more counts support this clone. The chain is built from TRBV27 and TRBJ2-3, with 13 bases that match TRBD2. V lost 5 bases and J lost 0; bases outside the gene matches: 11. CDR1 is MNHEY and CDR2 is SMNVEV in the germline V gene (reference sequence). This CDR3 comprises 19 residues. The CDR3 loop is CASSPLPGTSGVSTDTQYF. Here the CDR3 DNA reads TGTGCCAGCAGTCCCCTCCCCGGGACTAGCGGGGTTAGCACAGATACGCAGTATTTT.

The chain links TRBV7-2 to TRBJ2-7; 8 nucleotides line up with TRBD2. The trim removed 5 bases at V and 3 bases at J, leaving 6 bases unmatched. This CDR3 comprises 14 residues. Germline V gene sequence: CDR1 SGHTA, CDR2 FQGNSA. CDR3 residues: CASSLGTRSYEQYF. The CDR3 DNA reads TGTGCCAGCAGCCTCGGGACTAGGAGCTACGAGCAGTACTTC. Full variable domain (outside the CDR3, taken from reference TRBV7-2 and TRBJ2-7): GAGVSQSPSNKVTEKGKDVELRCDPISGHTALYWYRQSLGQGLEFLIYFQGNSAPDKSGLPSDRFSAERTGGSVSTLTIQRTQQEDSAVYLCASSLGTRSYEQYFGPGTRLTVT.

This clone was detected only a few times. The chain employs TRBV28 and TRBJ2-7; TRBD2 aligns across 7 bases. The CDR3 is made up of 16 amino acids. V shed 6 bases, J shed 1 base, and the junction held 12 bases outside the gene matches. Per germline, CDR1 MDHEN and CDR2 SYDVKM. The CDR3 coding sequence is TGTGCCAGCAGACGTATTCCGGGACTAAAATCCTACGAGCAGTACTTC. This gives the protein CASRRIPGLKSYEQYF.

The DNA for the CDR3 is TGTGCCAGCAGCTTTAGCAGGGCGTTGGCCACTGAAGCTTTCTTT. Translated, it gives CASSFSRALATEAFF. The chain is built from TRBV5-4 and TRBJ1-1; the D gene is possibly TRBD1 (5 bases). From germline, CDR1 is SGHNT and CDR2 YYREEE (reference sequence). The length of the CDR3 is 15 residues. V lost 2 bases and J 4 bases, leaving 15 bases between the germline ends.

CDR3 in amino acids: CASSRTEYGYTF. The CDR3 DNA reads TGTGCCAGCAGCCGGACAGAATATGGCTACACCTTC. The V gene is TRBV5-6, the J gene TRBJ1-2, with a weak D call TRBD1 (6 bases). Between the trimmed V and J ends, which lost 4 bases and 5 bases, there was a span of 9 bases. The CDR3 is 12 residues long. Germline loops: CDR1 SGHDT, CDR2 YYEEEE. Filled out from reference TRBV5-6 and TRBJ1-2, the complete variable domain reads DAGVTQSPTHLIKTRGQQVTLRCSPKSGHDTVSWYQQALGQGPQFIFQYYEEEERQRGNFPDRFSGHQFPNYSSELNVNALLLGDSALYLCASSRTEYGYTFGSGTRLTVV.

V gene TRBV30 combines with J gene TRBJ2-1, with TRBD2 matching over 9 bases. The CDR3 consists of 14 residues. Germline assignment: CDR1 GTSNPN and CDR2 SVGIG (reference sequence). Germline trimming cut 0 bases from V and 15 bases from J; bases unmatched to any gene: 12. The CDR3 region has the DNA TGTGCCTGGAGTGTACCCCCTAGCGGGACGACTTTGTTCTTC. This sequence encodes CAWSVPPSGTTLFF.

V usage is TRBV3-1 (or the pseudogene TRBV3-2) and J usage is TRBJ1-1, with a tentative D call TRBD1 (6 bases). CDR3 length equals 14 residues. V dropped 6 bases and J dropped 4 bases, with 15 bases sitting between them. The germline gives CDR1 LGHDT, CDR2 YNNKEL (reference sequence). The CDR3 reads CASRLGGATTEAFF. The CDR3 coding sequence is TGTGCCAGCAGGCTTGGGGGCGCGACCACTGAAGCTTTCTTT.

This clone showed up just once. V usage is TRBV7-9 and J usage is TRBJ1-4; D remains unclear. The CDR3 is 13 residues long. Germline values: CDR1 SEHNR, CDR2 FQNEAQ (reference sequence). V shed 7 bases and J shed 8 bases, with 14 bases lying between them. The CDR3: CASKLEAWEKLFF. CDR3 nucleotides: TGTGCCAGCAAATTGGAGGCCTGGGAAAAACTGTTTTTT.

The chain uses TRBV6-2 or TRBV6-3 and TRBJ2-1, with D perhaps TRBD2 (5 bases). This CDR3 has 14 amino acids. Germline loops: CDR1 MNHEY, CDR2 SVGEGT. Trimming shortened V by 6 bases and J by 6 bases, and 15 bases separated the two germline ends. CDR3 DNA: TGTGCCAGCAGCGGAGAACTAGTCTCCAATGAGCAGTTCTTC. Its protein is CASSGELVSNEQFF.

The genes are TRBV19 and TRBJ2-1; 8 bases line up with TRBD2. The CDR3 contains 11 residues. V dropped 5 bases and J dropped 10; count of bases not matched to a gene: 1. The V gene's germline CDR1 is LNHDA and CDR2 SQIVND (reference sequence). The DNA for the CDR3 is TGTGCCAGTAGTCCGGGGGGGGAGCAGTTCTTC. It yields the protein CASSPGGEQFF.

The chain uses TRBV3-1 (or the pseudogene TRBV3-2) and TRBJ2-1; 8 nucleotides line up with TRBD2. CDR1 is LGHDT, CDR2 YNNKEL, per germline (reference sequence). V was clipped by 3 bases and J by 13 bases; unmatched bases: 11. The CDR3 extends over 14 amino acids. The CDR3 loop is CASSHRGTSGGQFF. CDR3 bases: TGTGCCAGCAGCCACAGGGGAACTAGCGGAGGTCAGTTCTTC.

This clone was recorded a few times. This sequence joins TRBV29-1 and TRBJ1-2; the match to TRBD1 covers 7 bases. The trim removed 7 bases at V and 4 bases at J, leaving 9 bases unmatched. Germline CDR1 is SQVTM and CDR2 is ANQGSEA. CDR3 length equals 13 residues. As DNA, the CDR3 is TGCAGCGATTACGTGGGACAGTCCTATGGCTACACCTTC. Translation gives CSDYVGQSYGYTF.

The rearrangement uses TRBV7-3 and TRBJ2-1; 8 bases fit TRBD1. Losses at the gene ends were 1 base for V and 7 bases for J; bases not matched to a gene: 0. Germline CDR1 SGHTA, CDR2 FQGTGA. The CDR3 is 13 amino acids. DNA of the CDR3: TGTGCCAGCAGCTTAAGGACAGGGAATGAGCAGTTCTTC. As protein: CASSLRTGNEQFF.

This rearrangement joins TRBV19 to TRBJ1-6; no reliable D call. Germline V gene lookup returns CDR1 LNHDA and CDR2 SQIVND (reference sequence). CDR3 length equals 14 residues. Trimming pared 7 bases from V and 6 bases from J, leaving 13 bases between. CDR3 residues: CASTRGRGNSPLHF. In DNA, the CDR3 is TGTGCCAGTACCCGAGGCCGGGGTAATTCACCCCTCCACTTT.

The rearrangement uses TRBV4-1 and TRBJ2-1; D possibly corresponds to TRBD2 (7 bases). Germline V gene sequence: CDR1 MGHRA, CDR2 YSYEKL. The V and J ends lost 4 bases and 10 bases respectively, with 14 bases between them. The CDR3 consists of 13 residues. This CDR3 is CASSLRGAREQFF. CDR3 nucleotides: TGCGCCAGCAGCCTCCGGGGGGCTAGGGAGCAGTTCTTC.

This clone was picked up one time. V and J are TRBV18 and TRBJ1-1, with D possibly matching TRBD1 (6 bases). The CDR3 covers 15 residues. The germline V gene has CDR1 KGHSH and CDR2 LQKENI. V was pared by 3 bases and J by 3 bases, with 14 bases between. CDR3 coding DNA: TGTGCCAGCTCACCCGAGACAGGAAGGTACACTGAAGCTTTCTTT. Amino acids: CASSPETGRYTEAFF.

The V gene is TRBV9, the J gene TRBJ2-7, with 10 bases lining up with TRBD2. V was clipped by 7 bases and J by 0 bases; unmatched bases: 10. This CDR3 spans 16 amino acids. CDR1 and CDR2 from the germline V gene are SGDLS and YYNGEE. As DNA, the CDR3 is TGTGCCAGCGAACCGGGGTCTAGCGGGAGCTCCTACGAGCAGTACTTC. Its translation is CASEPGSSGSSYEQYF.